This T cell receptor beta chain was observed in a study of blood T cell repertoires in COVID-19. Study details: Some COVID-19 samples were acute and others convalescent; all came from the United States, Italy and Spain. The analysed material was cDNA or gDNA that came from T cells, B-cell-depleted T cells, or PBMCs.

In the study's own analysis: Quantification of nucleated cells was approximated via reference gene primer amplification. The assay was immunoSEQ multiplex PCR, and TCRdb's table has in-frame clones only and misses some. From that table come the V and J calls and clone size; the DNA was used to work out D and trimming. The table records over 120,000 clones, roughly 91% of them present only once. The ends lost 2 bases at V and 5 bases at J; junction bases unmatched: 6. This CDR3 region has 15 residues. Germline loops: CDR1 SGHTA, CDR2 FQGNSA. The genes are TRBV7-2 and TRBJ2-5, with 9 bases that match TRBD2. The sequence came from a man aged 55-75 years with active or convalescent COVID-19. The sample taken for sequencing was peripheral blood. The CDR3 loop is CASSLMRGGPETQYF. CDR3 bases: TGTGCCAGCAGCTTAATGCGGGGGGGCCCCGAGACCCAGTACTTC.